These 18 T cell receptor beta chains were all obtained from the same sample, sequenced in a study of T-cell reconstitution after alpha-beta-depleted transplantation in children. Unique molecular identifiers were incorporated when the TCRbeta library was constructed. Via MiXCR, TCRdb re-called the PCR reads, giving one row per CDR3 protein. Of some 830,000 distinct CDR3 sequences listed, roughly 15% were seen once; the top ten hold under 6%. This specimen was PBMCs, mostly from graft donor cells, taken 360 days after TCRalphabeta/CD19-depleted stem cell transplant. Receptor source: a male patient under 18 who had a stem cell transplant for acute lymphoblastic leukemia, so the T cells may come from the graft donor.

The chain carries TRBV19 and TRBJ2-3; TRBD2 aligns across 7 bases. This CDR3 contains 13 residues. Per the germline V gene, CDR1 is LNHDA and CDR2 is SQIVND (reference sequence). J gave up 2 bases and V 6 bases, and 2 bases lay outside the gene matches. CDR3 in amino acids: CASSGGITDTQYF. For the CDR3, the DNA is TGTGCCAGTAGCGGGGGGATCACAGATACGCAGTATTTT.

The chain links TRBV2 to TRBJ2-1; 12 nucleotides line up with TRBD2. CDR1 and CDR2 (germline): SNHLY, FYNNEI. This CDR3 region has 14 residues. V trimming: 5 bases; J trimming: 10 bases; junction bases outside the gene matches: 6. The CDR3 spells CASSRLAGASEQFF. The CDR3, as DNA: TGTGCCAGCAGTAGACTAGCGGGAGCATCCGAGCAGTTCTTC.

This clonotype was counted a few times. The V gene is TRBV6-4, the J gene TRBJ1-3; TRBD1 is a possible D gene (5 bases). Germline V gene sequence: CDR1 MRHNA, CDR2 SNTAGT. Trimming took 2 bases from V and 0 from J, leaving 23 bases between them. CDR3 length: 20 amino acids. In DNA, the CDR3 is TGTGCCAGCAGTGACCGGGAGGGGAGGTGCCTCTATTACTCTGGAAACACCATATATTTT. Translated, it gives CASSDREGRCLYYSGNTIYF.

The sample holds a few counts of this clonotype. J is TRBJ1-1 and V is TRBV5-1; weak D call: TRBD1 (5 bases). The CDR3 sequence is 15 residues long. Germline V gives CDR1 SGHRS, CDR2 YFSETQ. V lost 3 bases, J lost 3 bases, and 15 bases lay in between. CDR3: CASSSYPGLDTEAFF. CDR3 nucleotides: TGCGCCAGCAGCTCCTATCCGGGACTGGACACTGAAGCTTTCTTT.

This chain joins TRBV9 and TRBJ1-1, with no clear D. The length of the CDR3 is 13 residues. Germline CDR1 is SGDLS and CDR2 is YYNGEE. Trimming took 0 bases from V and 5 from J, leaving 8 bases between them. The DNA of the CDR3 is TGTGCCAGCAGCGTAGCTTGGGAAACTGAAGCTTTCTTT. Translation gives CASSVAWETEAFF.

This clonotype was picked up a small number of times. The chain carries TRBV29-1 and TRBJ2-7, with a tentative D call TRBD2 (6 bases). V was pared by 4 bases and J by 2 bases, with 9 bases between. The CDR3 runs 12 residues. Germline CDR1 is SQVTM and CDR2 is ANQGSEA. CDR3 protein: CSVATSPYEQYF. CDR3 in DNA: TGCAGCGTTGCGACTAGTCCCTACGAGCAGTACTTC.

The J gene is TRBJ2-2, the V gene TRBV4-2; TRBD2 matches 8 bases. The trim removed 3 bases at V and 3 bases at J, leaving 6 bases unmatched. The V gene's germline CDR1 is LGHNA and CDR2 YNFKEQ. The CDR3 totals 16 residues. CDR3 coding DNA: TGTGCCAGCAGCCACTGGGCGGGAGGTTACACCGGGGAGCTGTTTTTT. The encoded protein is CASSHWAGGYTGELFF.

V is TRBV9 and J is TRBJ2-1, with 15 bases fitting TRBD2. CDR1 is SGDLS, CDR2 YYNGEE, per germline. Trimming at V came to 2 bases and at J to 2 bases, leaving 8 bases not matched to a gene. This CDR3 has 19 amino acids. The CDR3 spells CASSVGTSGRRGPYNEQFF. CDR3 bases: TGTGCCAGCAGCGTGGGGACTAGCGGGAGGAGGGGACCCTACAATGAGCAGTTCTTC.

A word on this clonotype: A clone one base away is much larger, so this may be a read error. This sequence joins TRBV5-5 and TRBJ2-5; D is undetermined. V was cut by 5 bases and J by 5 bases, with 13 bases left in between. Germline assignment: CDR1 SGHKS and CDR2 YYEKEE (reference sequence). CDR3 length equals 13 residues. This CDR3 is CASSSYMLETQYF. The CDR3 DNA reads TGTGCCAGCAGTTCCTACATGTTGGAGACCCAGTACTTC.

This sequence joins TRBV7-9 and TRBJ2-1, with no clear D. The germline V and J ends were trimmed by 5 bases and 2 bases, with 7 bases remaining between them. This CDR3 has 13 residues. CDR1 SEHNR and CDR2 FQNEAQ come from the germline V gene (reference sequence). CDR3 DNA sequence: TGTGCCAGCAGCATTGTCACCTACAATGAGCAGTTCTTC. Translation gives CASSIVTYNEQFF.

This clonotype was observed at least ten times. The chain employs TRBV5-1 and TRBJ2-7; the D gene is possibly TRBD1 (5 bases). CDR1 is SGHRS, CDR2 YFSETQ, per germline. The CDR3 is 14 amino acids. Trimming took 0 bases from V and 5 from J, leaving 12 bases between them. CDR3: CASSLANGAHEQYF. CDR3 DNA: TGCGCCAGCAGCTTGGCCAATGGGGCCCACGAGCAGTACTTC.

At least ten counts were recorded for this clonotype. V usage is TRBV5-1 and J usage is TRBJ2-1; D remains unclear. V was shortened by 0 bases and J by 10 bases, with 8 bases between the two germline ends. Germline V gene sequence: CDR1 SGHRS, CDR2 YFSETQ. CDR3 length: 12 amino acids. The CDR3 loop reads CASSLGIGEQFF. CDR3 nucleotides: TGCGCCAGCAGCTTGGGTATAGGGGAGCAGTTCTTC.

This clonotype was seen at least ten times. The genes are TRBV6-1 and TRBJ2-1; tentatively, D is TRBD2 (5 bases). The CDR3 loop spans 14 amino acids. The V end lost 7 bases, the J end lost 7 bases, and 17 bases lay between the germline ends. The germline V gene encodes CDR1 MNHNS and CDR2 SASEGT. The CDR3 loop reads CASTLGWESNEQFF. In DNA form, the CDR3 reads TGTGCCAGCACCCTAGGGTGGGAGAGTAATGAGCAGTTCTTC.

This clonotype was counted ten times or more. J is TRBJ2-1 and V is TRBV9, with TRBD2 matching over 13 bases. The length of the CDR3 is 15 residues. V lost 4 bases, J lost 7 bases, and 5 bases stayed unmatched. Per germline, CDR1 SGDLS and CDR2 YYNGEE. CDR3 bases: TGTGCCAGCAGCACACGGACTAGCGGGAGTAATGAGCAGTTCTTC. This gives the protein CASSTRTSGSNEQFF.

The chain couples TRBV15 to TRBJ2-1; D is perhaps TRBD2 (6 bases). CDR1 and CDR2 (germline): LNHNV, YYDKDF (reference sequence). Trimming shortened V by 3 bases and J by 6 bases, and 18 bases separated the two germline ends. This CDR3 is 16 amino acids long. CDR3 bases: TGTGCCACCAGCAGCGGCCCCGGGACTGGAATCAATGAGCAGTTCTTC. Translation: CATSSGPGTGINEQFF.

The chain employs TRBV3-1 and TRBJ2-1, with D unresolved. Germline lookup yields CDR1 LGHDT and CDR2 YNNKEL (reference sequence). This CDR3 is 15 amino acids long. The ends were cut back, 0 bases at V and 6 bases at J, with 12 bases in the middle. CDR3 bases: TGTGCCAGCAGCCAAGAGGCAAGTTTGCGCAATGAGCAGTTCTTC. Its translation: CASSQEASLRNEQFF.

This chain connects TRBV11-2 to TRBJ2-1; possible D gene TRBD1, 5 bases. The ends were cut back, 6 bases at V and 10 bases at J, with 19 bases in the middle. The germline V gene has CDR1 SGHAT and CDR2 FQNNGV. The CDR3 consists of 14 residues. The CDR3 loop is CASRRLGRENEQFF. CDR3 sequence (DNA): TGTGCCAGCAGGCGACTGGGGCGAGAGAACGAGCAGTTCTTC.

Only a few counts were recorded for this clonotype. The chain uses TRBV20-1 and TRBJ2-1, with 7 bases matching TRBD2. V shed 1 base, J shed 9 bases, and the junction held 9 bases outside the gene matches. The CDR3 runs to 14 residues. CDR1 and CDR2 from the germline V gene are DFQATT and SNEGSKA (reference sequence). The CDR3 protein is CSARVWTGGFEQFF. CDR3 bases: TGCAGTGCTAGAGTCTGGACGGGAGGCTTTGAGCAGTTCTTC.